These T cell receptor beta chains were read from a single sample in a study of PD-1 and CTLA-4 blockade in melanoma. Sequenced by immunoSEQ multiplex PCR; TCRdb stores in-frame clones only, minus some. The table includes some 30,000 clones, 88% detected once. Here the sequenced sample was CD8+ T cells from peripheral blood, taken from a patient given anti-PD-1 treatment. The receptor source for this set is a human donor with melanoma. The CDR3 runs from the conserved cysteine through the conserved F or W. Each record gives: V gene, J gene, D gene, clone size, CDR3 DNA, CDR3 protein. D genes are given only for firm matches. Clone sizes are given selectively: once, few, many, or a class where the clone is expanded.

TRBV9	TRBJ2-6	NA	NA	TGTGCCAGCAGCTCTACAGGGCGTGGGGCCAACGTCCTGACTTTC	CASSSTGRGANVLTF
TRBV25-1	TRBJ1-2	NA	NA	TGTGCCAGCAGTGGATCTGGAGGAGCACTCTATGGCTACACCTTC	CASSGSGGALYGYTF
TRBV12-3/TRBV12-4	TRBJ2-7	NA	NA	TGTGCCAGCAGCGGGACTGGAGGTTTAGAGCAGTACTTC	CASSGTGGLEQYF
TRBV4-1	TRBJ2-7	TRBD1	NA	TGCGCCAGCAGCCAAGATAGAGGACAGGGTAACTCCCACGAGCAGTACTTC	CASSQDRGQGNSHEQYF
TRBV4-1	TRBJ2-5	NA	once	TGCGCCAGCAGCATGGGGCCCCTAGCGCGAGAGACCCAGTACTTC	CASSMGPLARETQYF
TRBV7-9	TRBJ2-2	TRBD1	NA	TGTGCCAGCAGCCAGGACAGGGAAGGTGGCACCGGGGAGCTGTTTTTT	CASSQDREGGTGELFF
TRBV27	TRBJ1-1	TRBD1	NA	TGTGCCAGCAGTTTCGGAGGGGGGACAGGTCCAGCTTTCTTT	CASSFGGGTGPAFF
TRBV7-9	TRBJ1-5	TRBD1	NA	TGTGCCAGCAGCTCGGGACAGGGGAATCAGCCCCAGCATTTT	CASSSGQGNQPQHF
TRBV5-6	TRBJ1-2	NA	NA	TGTGCCAGCAGCTTGGGGGGTGGCTACACCTTC	CASSLGGGYTF
TRBV24-1	TRBJ1-5	NA	NA	TGTGCCACCAGTGATTGGGGTCAGCCCCAGCATTTT	CATSDWGQPQHF
TRBV3-1/TRBV3-2	TRBJ1-4	NA	NA	TGTGCCAGCAGCCTTAATGAAAAACTGTTTTTT	CASSLNEKLFF
TRBV4-1	TRBJ1-1	TRBD1	NA	TGCGCCAGCAGCCGGACAGGGGACACTGAAGCTTTCTTT	CASSRTGDTEAFF
TRBV13	TRBJ2-1	NA	NA	TGTGCCAGCAGCTTAACGCATAGCCCTAATGAGCAGTTCTTC	CASSLTHSPNEQFF
TRBV27	TRBJ2-2	NA	NA	TGTGCCAGCAGTTATGGCCGCGCGGACACCGGGGAGCTGTTTTTT	CASSYGRADTGELFF
TRBV9	TRBJ2-5	TRBD1	once	TGTGCCAGCTCTACTGGGACAGGGATCGAGACCCAGTACTTC	CASSTGTGIETQYF
TRBV7-9	TRBJ1-1	NA	NA	TGTGCCAGCAGCTTAGAAGGTGCGGCTTTCTTT	CASSLEGAAFF
TRBV7-8	TRBJ2-7	NA	NA	TGTGCCAGCAGCTTAGGAGACTACGAGCAGTACTTC	CASSLGDYEQYF
TRBV28	TRBJ2-7	NA	NA	TGTGCCAGCAGTATGGCAAGTGGTGACTACGAGCAGTACTTC	CASSMASGDYEQYF
TRBV27	TRBJ2-3	NA	NA	TGTGCCAGCAGCATAGGGTCCCCCGCAGATACGCAGTATTTT	CASSIGSPADTQYF
TRBV9	TRBJ2-7	NA	once	TGTGCCAGCAGCGTCAGAACAATATCCTACGAGCAGTACTTC	CASSVRTISYEQYF
TRBV5-6	TRBJ1-5	NA	NA	TGTGCCAGCAGCCGAAAGACCGGCGGGAGCAATCAGCCCCAGCATTTT	CASSRKTGGSNQPQHF
TRBV4-2	TRBJ2-1	NA	NA	TGTGCCAGCAGCCAAGAAGGGGTTTACAATGAGCAGTTCTTC	CASSQEGVYNEQFF
TRBV30	TRBJ2-1	NA	NA	TGTGCCTGGAGTGTACTCGGGGACGAGCAGTTCTTC	CAWSVLGDEQFF
TRBV2	TRBJ1-5	NA	NA	TGTGCCAGCAGTGAGGGGGGCGGACAGCCCCAGCATTTT	CASSEGGGQPQHF
TRBV5-1	TRBJ2-2	NA	NA	TGCGCCAGCAGCTTTGGGCCAGCGGATGCGAACACCGGGGAGCTGTTTTTT	CASSFGPADANTGELFF
TRBV5-1	TRBJ2-1	NA	NA	TGCGCCAGCAGCTTTAAAGGTAGCGCGAGCTCCTACAATGAGCAGTTCTTC	CASSFKGSASSYNEQFF
TRBV7-2	TRBJ1-2	NA	NA	TGTGCCAGCAGCCAGGGAACTGCTTTTAACTATGGCTACACCTTC	CASSQGTAFNYGYTF
TRBV15	TRBJ2-3	NA	NA	TGTGCCACCAGCCCTCGACAGGCGCCTGGCACAGATACGCAGTATTTT	CATSPRQAPGTDTQYF
TRBV2	TRBJ2-1	TRBD2	medium-sized	TGTGCCAGCAGTGGAGGAAGCGGGGGGTTCAATGAGCAGTTCTTC	CASSGGSGGFNEQFF
TRBV6-5	TRBJ1-2	NA	medium-sized	TGTGCCAGCACTCCCGGTAGCTATGGCTACACCTTC	CASTPGSYGYTF
TRBV10-3	TRBJ1-1	NA	NA	TGTGCCATCACCACCGGGCTTAACACTGAAGCTTTCTTT	CAITTGLNTEAFF
TRBV14	TRBJ2-7	NA	NA	TGTGCCAGCAGCCAAGGACCGGGTCTTTCCTACGAGCAGTACTTC	CASSQGPGLSYEQYF
TRBV6-5	TRBJ2-7	NA	NA	TGTGCCAGCAGTTCATCTCAGGGTAACGAGCAGTACTTC	CASSSSQGNEQYF
TRBV12-3/TRBV12-4	TRBJ2-7	NA	NA	TGTGCCACCACGGACTCCCATGCCTACGAGCAGTACTTC	CATTDSHAYEQYF
TRBV7-8	TRBJ2-7	NA	NA	TGTGCCAGCAGCTTGGACACGCACTCCTACGAGCAGTACTTC	CASSLDTHSYEQYF
TRBV28	TRBJ2-3	TRBD1	NA	TGTGCCAGCAGTCACTACCGGGACAGGCGCACAGATACGCAGTATTTT	CASSHYRDRRTDTQYF
TRBV9	TRBJ1-2	NA	NA	TGTGCCAGCAGCCTTGGGGGTGTCTATGGCTACACCTTC	CASSLGGVYGYTF
TRBV9	TRBJ1-2	TRBD1	NA	TGTGCCAGCAGCGATGGGGACAGGATTGCTGGCTACACCTTC	CASSDGDRIAGYTF
TRBV2	TRBJ2-3	NA	NA	TGTGCCAGCAGTGATTGGGGGAGGGGGACAGATACGCAGTATTTT	CASSDWGRGTDTQYF
TRBV18	TRBJ1-1	NA	medium-sized	TGTGCCAGCTCACCGGTCGGAGAAGCTCTGAACACTGAAGCTTTCTTT	CASSPVGEALNTEAFF
TRBV4-2	TRBJ1-1	NA	NA	TGTGCCAGCAGCCTTACGGCATTTAGCGGCACTGAAGCTTTCTTT	CASSLTAFSGTEAFF